Each of the 15 T cell receptor beta chains below was sequenced from the same sample in a study of beta chain features in type 1 diabetes. Reverse transcription of all isolated RNA meant that expressed TCRB transcripts were sequenced. Assay used: immunoSEQ multiplex PCR; TCRdb lists only in-frame clones, some missing. Counted here are 200,000 to 300,000 clones, roughly 22% occurring once; the ten biggest clones make up approximately 0.029%. Their antigens remain unidentified. Broader study findings: Shorter TCRB CDR3s, moderately but significantly so, were found in Type 1 diabetes patients in all four CD4+ subsets.

Sequenced material: naive CD4+ T cells from blood. The source of these receptors is a woman aged 35 to 49 with type 1 diabetes.

As DNA, the CDR3 is TGTGCCAGCAGCCGGCGGGAGGGGCTGGAGGAAGCTTTCTTT. Translated, it gives CASSRREGLEEAFF. The V and J genes are TRBV7-2 and TRBJ1-1, with a tentative D call TRBD1 (5 bases). The V and J ends lost 5 bases and 8 bases respectively, with 18 bases between them. Germline V gene lookup returns CDR1 SGHTA and CDR2 FQGNSA. The CDR3 sequence is 14 residues long.

The rearrangement joins TRBV5-5 to TRBJ2-5, with 10 bases aligning to TRBD1. There are 16 residues in the CDR3. V trimming: 0 bases; J trimming: 2 bases; junction bases outside the gene matches: 4. Germline V lookup: CDR1 SGHKS, CDR2 YYEKEE (reference sequence). DNA for the CDR3: TGTGCCAGCAGCTTGGGCCCGGGACAGGGGCAAGAGACCCAGTACTTC. Amino acid sequence: CASSLGPGQGQETQYF.

The chain has TRBV4-3 and TRBJ2-5, with D tentatively TRBD1 (5 bases). Germline lookup yields CDR1 LGHNA and CDR2 YSLEER. The CDR3 contains 14 residues. V lost 2 bases and J lost 4, with 11 bases in between. CDR3 in DNA: TGCGCCAGCAGCCAACAGACAGTGGGAGAGACCCAGTACTTC. It specifies CASSQQTVGETQYF.

The chain joins TRBV15 to TRBJ2-3; D gene ambiguous. CDR1 and CDR2 from the germline V gene are LNHNV and YYDKDF (reference sequence). Trimming took 1 base from V and 2 from J, leaving 13 bases between them. The CDR3 covers 16 residues. CDR3: CATSRASYTVTDTQYF. The CDR3 nucleotides are TGTGCCACCAGCAGAGCCTCATATACGGTCACAGATACGCAGTATTTT.

This clone was seen only a few times. The chain links TRBV18 to TRBJ2-7; TRBD1 matches 9 bases. This CDR3 region has 15 residues. After removal of 6 bases from V and 2 bases from J, the junction contained 8 bases not matched to a gene. Per the germline V gene, CDR1 is KGHSH and CDR2 is LQKENI. The CDR3 is CASSSTGQGTYEQYF. The DNA of the CDR3 is TGTGCCAGCTCGTCCACGGGACAGGGTACCTACGAGCAGTACTTC.

This clone was detected once. The chain carries TRBV30 and TRBJ2-5, with D possibly matching TRBD1 (6 bases). V gave up 3 bases and J gave up 1 base, with 6 bases separating them. The CDR3 length is 12 residues. Looked up from germline, CDR1 is GTSNPN and CDR2 is SVGIG (reference sequence). For the CDR3, the DNA is TGTGCCTGGAGGGACAGCCAAGAGACCCAGTACTTC. It codes for CAWRDSQETQYF.

The chain has TRBV7-3 and TRBJ2-4; 7 positions match TRBD2. The length of the CDR3 is 13 residues. Germline V gene lookup returns CDR1 SGHTA and CDR2 FQGTGA. Trimming removed 2 bases from V and 9 bases from J; junction bases left unmatched: 4. CDR3 region: CASSLGERGIQYF. The CDR3 DNA sequence: TGTGCCAGCAGCTTAGGGGAGCGGGGCATTCAGTACTTC.

This clone was picked up a small number of times. The chain has TRBV5-8 and TRBJ2-5; D might be TRBD2 (6 bases). This CDR3 contains 16 residues. V lost 0 bases, J lost 1 base, and 13 bases lay in between. From germline, CDR1 is SGHTS and CDR2 YDEGEE. The CDR3 nucleotides are TGTGCCAGCAGCTTGGGGCGGGGCAATCTCCAAGAGACCCAGTACTTC. It translates to CASSLGRGNLQETQYF. Based on the CDR3 plus reference TRBV5-8 and TRBJ2-5, the full variable domain is EAGVTQSPTHLIKTRGQQATLRCSPISGHTSVYWYQQALGLGLQFLLWYDEGEERNRGNFPPRFSGRQFPNYSSELNVNALELEDSALYLCASSLGRGNLQETQYFGPGTRLLVL.

This clone was seen only a few times. The rearrangement uses TRBV5-8 and TRBJ1-1; maybe TRBD1 (6 bases). V was shortened by 6 bases and J by 0 bases, with 9 bases between the two germline ends. CDR1 is SGHTS, CDR2 YDEGEE, per germline. The CDR3 spans 13 residues. The DNA of the CDR3 is TGTGCCAGCACCAGGACAGTGAACACTGAAGCTTTCTTT. This sequence encodes CASTRTVNTEAFF.

The chain carries TRBV15 and TRBJ1-5; D possibly corresponds to TRBD1 (6 bases). Per the germline V gene, CDR1 is LNHNV and CDR2 is YYDKDF (reference sequence). The germline V and J ends were trimmed by 4 bases and 3 bases, with 16 bases remaining between them. The CDR3 spans 16 residues. Here the CDR3 DNA reads TGTGCCACCAGCACGAGGATGGGGGGGCACAATCAGCCCCAGCATTTT. The encoded protein is CATSTRMGGHNQPQHF.

In this sample, this clone turned up once. The J gene is TRBJ1-2, the V gene TRBV9; perhaps TRBD1 as D (5 bases). This CDR3 comprises 13 residues. From germline, CDR1 is SGDLS and CDR2 YYNGEE. V lost 4 bases and J 6 bases, leaving 13 bases between the germline ends. The CDR3 spells CASSLRQWDGYTF. DNA for the CDR3: TGTGCCAGCAGCCTTCGACAGTGGGATGGCTACACCTTC.

This clone was observed a few times. The chain employs TRBV7-3 and TRBJ1-1; tentative D call: TRBD1 (6 bases). The CDR3 runs 15 residues. The ends were cut back, 5 bases at V and 0 bases at J, with 13 bases in the middle. Per the germline V gene, CDR1 is SGHTA and CDR2 is FQGTGA. The CDR3 nucleotides read TGTGCCAGCAGCGCCACAGGGCTCATGAACACTGAAGCTTTCTTT. Amino acids: CASSATGLMNTEAFF.

This clone appeared a few times. The chain uses TRBV7-9 and TRBJ1-1; 8 bases are a match to TRBD1. CDR3 length equals 14 residues. In germline, CDR1 is SEHNR, CDR2 FQNEAQ (reference sequence). V trimming: 2 bases; J trimming: 5 bases; junction bases outside the gene matches: 4. The CDR3 region has the DNA TGTGCCAGCAGCTTATCAGGGGGCCTGACTGAAGCTTTCTTT. Its translation is CASSLSGGLTEAFF.

The gene calls are TRBV7-2 and TRBJ2-3; 7 bases are shared with TRBD2. Germline values: CDR1 SGHTA, CDR2 FQGNSA. CDR3 length equals 15 residues. The ends lost 5 bases at V and 4 bases at J; junction bases unmatched: 9. The chain's CDR3 is CASSRGAGRPDTQYF. The CDR3 nucleotides read TGTGCCAGCAGCCGCGGAGCGGGAAGACCAGATACGCAGTATTTT.

This clone was seen a handful of times. The chain recombines TRBV9 with TRBJ2-2, with 8 bases that match TRBD2. The germline gives CDR1 SGDLS, CDR2 YYNGEE. CDR3 length: 14 amino acids. Trimming cost V 2 bases and J 5 bases; bases outside gene matches: 2. CDR3 bases: TGTGCCAGCAGCGTTGGCGGGGGGACCGGGGAGCTGTTTTTT. It translates to CASSVGGGTGELFF.